This T cell receptor beta chain was recovered during a study of T cells in narcolepsy. TCRdb's table, derived via immunoSEQ multiplex PCR, lists solely in-frame clones and lacks some. The sample has approximately 20,000 clones; approximately 90% are singletons. CDR3 length equals 15 residues. Germline loops: CDR1 LNHDA, CDR2 SQIVND (reference sequence). V dropped 4 bases and J dropped 2 bases, with 11 bases sitting between them. The chain links TRBV19 to TRBJ2-2, with D unclear. The specimen sequenced was CD45RA- memory CD4+ T cells from PBMCs. This receptor was taken from a human donor with narcolepsy. The CDR3 here is CASSNLVSNTGELFF. The CDR3 DNA follows: TGTGCCAGTAGTAACCTCGTCTCAAACACCGGGGAGCTGTTTTTT.